This entry is about one TCR beta chain. The sample holds a few counts of this clone. No cognate antigen has been identified for it. Per-nucleotide qualities are absent, and no much larger clonotype sits a single base away. From the germline V gene, CDR1 is MDHEN and CDR2 is SYDVKM. The CDR3 numbers 14 residues from cysteine through phenylalanine. Left in the record is the CDR3 DNA by itself, 42 bases read in frame from the first base. V sheds 6 bases and J sheds 0 bases, leaving 9 bases between their ends. The record originates from a study of cytotoxic CD8 clonotypes in ibrutinib-treated CLL (dated by TCRdb to the early 2020s). With respect to the entire study: In this cohort, more than 14 patients were treatment-naive and roughly ten were relapsed/refractory, while fewer than 18 had unmutated IGHV. Responses were partial in 25 or so patients and complete in 2; after median about 70 months follow-up, roughly 14 stayed in remission and about 12 progressed. The response samples were drawn at a median of around eleven months into treatment, with a range of roughly 6 to 36 months. Samples averaged around 280,000 productive templates and just under 95,000 productive rearrangements. Longitudinal samples were obtainable from about 30% of the roughly 90 participants in the trial. Cryopreserved peripheral blood mononuclear cells were collected before treatment, at response, and at either disease progression or sustained remission.

For TCR beta library preparation, 1.5 to 2 micrograms of genomic DNA were isolated from cryopreserved PBMCs. Longitudinal blood samples from CLL patients receiving ibrutinib monotherapy were subjected to high-throughput TCR beta sequencing. The patients took part in an open-label, single-center phase 2 trial of ibrutinib monotherapy. What the study reported, not specific to this receptor: Clonality increased at ibrutinib response, stayed stable in sustained remission, and fell back toward baseline at progression. Sampling times were not matched between patients in sustained remission and patients whose disease was progressing, and lymph node repertoires were not examined. Public clonotypes were rare and either contracted or stayed stable during treatment, and the rise in clonality at ibrutinib response reflected the expansion of private clonotypes. Baseline clonality exceeded that of age-matched healthy donors and correlated strongly with circulating CD8+ T-cell counts.

Each clonotype received, on average, 10x coverage in deep resolution sequencing performed on a MiSeq, where the target depth lay between 1 in 1 million and 1 in 200,000 T cells. TCR beta libraries were generated with the immunoSEQ hsTCRB Kit. On the study's bioinformatics: The data were analyzed with ImmunoSEQ Analyzer and ImmunoSEQ Data Assistant, and V, D and J gene assignments followed IMGT definitions. Clonality, which ranges from 0 to 1, was calculated as one minus the normalized Shannon entropy of productive rearrangement frequencies. Public clonotype analysis was restricted to overrepresented clonotypes comprising at least 0.05% of each patient's repertoire. Some twelve repertoires from age-matched healthy donors, obtained from immuneACCESS, served as clonality controls. This is the immuneACCESS table as TCRdb keeps it, with only in-frame sequences that have V and J called. A part of the clones is gone; compared with another copy, unresolved V genes explain less than half, and the rest is unexplained. V and J calls and clone size are those listed in that table; D and trimming were worked out from the DNA. For this sample there are tens of thousands of clones; roughly 45% appear just once. Approximately 17% of the sample rests with the top ten.

This chain joins TRBV28 to TRBJ1-5, with no D gene named confidently. The receptor was derived from a human donor with chronic lymphocytic leukemia. The input for sequencing was PBMCs, taken before ibrutinib treatment. The encoded CDR3 is CASSNKISNQPQHF. The DNA is as follows: TGTGCCAGCAGCAACAAGATTAGCAATCAGCCCCAGCATTTT.